Each of the 27 T cell receptor beta chains below was sequenced from the same sample in a study of control samples from healthy donors and cancer patients. Repertoires were generated with immunoSEQ multiplex PCR, while TCRdb's copy carries only in-frame clones and drops some. Among 100,000 to 150,000 clones, 70% to 90% were seen once, and the ten largest hold about 3.4%. Source material: blood. The receptors were sampled from a man aged 45-60 years in good health.

This sequence joins TRBV10-1 and TRBJ2-7; D could derive from TRBD1 or TRBD2 (5 bases each). The length of the CDR3 is 14 residues. Germline-derived CDR1 and CDR2 are WNHNN and SYGVQD (reference sequence). V shed 6 bases and J shed 6 bases, with 18 bases lying between them. CDR3 sequence: CASREGRLNGEQYF. CDR3 bases: TGCGCCAGCAGAGAGGGACGCCTCAACGGCGAGCAGTACTTC.

DNA for the CDR3: TGTGCCAGCCGTCCCGGGACAGGGGTGCAGTACTTC. It codes for CASRPGTGVQYF. This chain joins TRBV28 and TRBJ2-7; 10 nucleotides align to TRBD1. Germline assignment: CDR1 MDHEN and CDR2 SYDVKM. The V gene end was trimmed by 8 bases and the J gene end by 9 bases; junction bases not matched to a gene: 7. The CDR3 runs 12 residues.

About this clone: Other DNA sequences in the sample encode the same CDR3. V usage is TRBV12-3 or TRBV12-4 and J usage is TRBJ2-7; 7 nucleotides agree with TRBD1. Trimming removed 6 bases from V and 3 bases from J; junction bases left unmatched: 5. CDR3 length: 13 residues. The CDR3: CASSQNRGYEQYF. The CDR3 nucleotides read TGTGCCAGCAGCCAGAACAGGGGCTACGAGCAGTACTTC.

The V gene is TRBV7-2, the J gene TRBJ1-2, with no clear D. In germline, CDR1 is SGHTA, CDR2 FQGNSA. The CDR3 contains 13 residues. V was cut by 1 base and J by 6 bases, with 9 bases left in between. The chain's CDR3 is CASSLGVRNGYTF. The DNA for the CDR3 is TGTGCCAGCAGCTTAGGGGTGCGTAATGGCTACACCTTC.

The CDR3 DNA is TGTGCCAGCAGTATACCCGGGACAGGTTTTACCGGGGAGCTGTTTTTT. Its protein is CASSIPGTGFTGELFF. The rearrangement uses TRBV28 and TRBJ2-2, with TRBD1 matching over 8 bases. CDR1 and CDR2 (germline): MDHEN, SYDVKM. The CDR3 is 16 amino acids. V was clipped by 5 bases and J by 5 bases; unmatched bases: 10. The full variable domain, with the rest looked up from reference TRBV28 and TRBJ2-2, is DVKVTQSSRYLVKRTGEKVFLECVQDMDHENMFWYRQDPGLGLRLIYFSYDVKMKEKGDIPEGYSVSREKKERFSLILESASTNQTSMYLCASSIPGTGFTGELFFGEGSRLTVL.

The chain links TRBV11-1 to TRBJ2-1; no firm D call. This CDR3 contains 15 residues. Germline CDR1 reads SGHAT; CDR2 reads FQDESV (reference sequence). V was clipped by 4 bases and J by 1 base, with 11 bases between them. The CDR3 loop reads CASSYLFPSYNEQFF. The DNA for the CDR3 is TGTGCCAGCAGCTACCTATTCCCGTCCTACAATGAGCAGTTCTTC. Based on the CDR3 plus reference TRBV11-1 and TRBJ2-1, the full variable domain is EAEVAQSPRYKITEKSQAVAFWCDPISGHATLYWYRQILGQGPELLVQFQDESVVDDSQLPKDRFSAERLKGVDSTLKIQPAELGDSAMYLCASSYLFPSYNEQFFGPGTRLTVL.

This clone was detected a few times. The chain links TRBV2 to TRBJ2-1; D possibly matches TRBD1 or TRBD2 (6 bases each). Per the germline V gene, CDR1 is SNHLY and CDR2 is FYNNEI. V was cut by 3 bases and J by 9 bases, with 18 bases left in between. This CDR3 is built from 15 residues. CDR3: CASSDRLGGTSEQFF. The CDR3 DNA reads as TGTGCCAGCAGTGATAGACTAGGGGGAACCTCTGAGCAGTTCTTC.

In its sample, this clone was seen a few times. This sequence joins TRBV12-5 and TRBJ1-1; TRBD1 aligns across 7 bases. Looked up from germline, CDR1 is LGHNT and CDR2 is FRNRAP. The CDR3 is 16 amino acids. The ends lost 1 base at V and 4 bases at J; junction bases unmatched: 9. CDR3 residues: CASGLDLQGRVTEAFF. In nucleotides, the CDR3 is TGTGCTAGTGGTTTGGACTTACAGGGGAGGGTCACTGAAGCTTTCTTT. Drawing the rest from reference TRBV12-5 and TRBJ1-1, the complete variable domain is DARVTQTPRHKVTEMGQEVTMRCQPILGHNTVFWYRQTMMQGLELLAYFRNRAPLDDSGMPKDRFSAEMPDATLATLKIQPSEPRDSAVYFCASGLDLQGRVTEAFFGQGTRLTVV.

The CDR3 nucleotides are TGCGCCAGCAGCGGCTCGGGACGGACAAATGAAAAACTGTTTTTT. Translating it yields CASSGSGRTNEKLFF. This chain connects TRBV5-1 to TRBJ1-4; maybe TRBD1 (5 bases). The CDR3 is 15 amino acids. Germline lookup yields CDR1 SGHRS and CDR2 YFSETQ. V shed 4 bases and J shed 5 bases, with 15 bases lying between them.

The chain links TRBV12-3 or TRBV12-4 to TRBJ1-6; possibly TRBD1 for D (5 bases). The CDR3 has 11 amino acids. Trimming stripped 3 bases from V and 12 bases from J, with 6 bases between. CDR3 protein: CASSLGEPLHF. The CDR3 nucleotides read TGTGCCAGCAGTTTGGGGGAACCCCTCCACTTT.

The V and J genes are TRBV5-4 and TRBJ2-7; 7 bases align to TRBD1. This CDR3 region has 14 residues. The germline gives CDR1 SGHNT, CDR2 YYREEE (reference sequence). V was clipped by 4 bases and J by 5 bases; unmatched bases: 9. The CDR3 DNA reads as TGTGCCAGCAGCCCCGCCAGGGGGTTGAACGAGCAGTACTTC. Amino acids: CASSPARGLNEQYF. Full variable domain (outside the CDR3, taken from reference TRBV5-4 and TRBJ2-7): ETGVTQSPTHLIKTRGQQVTLRCSSQSGHNTVSWYQQALGQGPQFIFQYYREEENGRGNFPPRFSGLQFPNYSSELNVNALELDDSALYLCASSPARGLNEQYFGPGTRLTVT.

This chain joins TRBV28 and TRBJ1-1; D is unresolved. This CDR3 spans 14 amino acids. The germline V gene has CDR1 MDHEN and CDR2 SYDVKM. V was cut by 6 bases and J by 1 base, with 12 bases left in between. This chain's CDR3 is CASSSRSRNTEAFF. The CDR3 region has the DNA TGTGCCAGCAGCAGTCGGTCCCGGAACACTGAAGCTTTCTTT.

V usage is TRBV5-1 and J usage is TRBJ1-6, with unresolved D. The germline V gene has CDR1 SGHRS and CDR2 YFSETQ. V lost 2 bases to trimming and J lost 4 bases, with 13 bases between them. The CDR3 has 16 amino acids. CDR3 DNA sequence: TGCGCCAGCAGCTTCGGGCAACCGGGGTATAATTCACCCCTCCACTTT. Amino acid sequence: CASSFGQPGYNSPLHF.

The sample holds one count of this clone. The chain combines TRBV30 with TRBJ1-4; D not resolved. This CDR3 has 12 amino acids. The germline gives CDR1 GTSNPN, CDR2 SVGIG (reference sequence). V lost 3 bases and J 3 bases, leaving 5 bases between the germline ends. For the CDR3, the DNA is TGTGCCTGGAGGGGAGCTAATGAAAAACTGTTTTTT. Translated, it gives CAWRGANEKLFF.

CDR3 amino acids: CASSERQGKSYNEQFF. As DNA, the CDR3 is TGTGCCAGCAGCGAGAGACAGGGGAAATCCTACAATGAGCAGTTCTTC. The chain carries TRBV7-3 and TRBJ2-1; 8 positions agree with TRBD1. Germline V gene lookup returns CDR1 SGHTA and CDR2 FQGTGA. The CDR3 loop spans 16 amino acids. J was trimmed by 1 base and V by 5 bases; bases with no gene match: 7.

This chain links TRBV6-5 with TRBJ2-7, with D perhaps being TRBD1 or TRBD2 (5 bases each). Deletions cut 5 bases from V and 6 bases from J, with 20 bases between. The CDR3 extends over 15 amino acids. Germline lookup yields CDR1 MNHEY and CDR2 SVGAGI. CDR3 coding DNA: TGTGCCAGCAGTCCAGAGCCGGGACGGAAAAGCGAGCAGTACTTC. It codes for CASSPEPGRKSEQYF.

This chain joins TRBV19 and TRBJ1-2; 10 bases fit TRBD1. The germline gives CDR1 LNHDA, CDR2 SQIVND (reference sequence). This CDR3 is built from 14 residues. Trimming at V came to 8 bases and at J to 2 bases, leaving 5 bases not matched to a gene. The CDR3 here is CASWDRGGNYGYTF. The CDR3 nucleotides are TGTGCCAGTTGGGACAGGGGAGGCAACTATGGCTACACCTTC.

The CDR3 here is CASSGGTGRNIQYF. The CDR3 DNA reads as TGTGCCAGCAGTGGAGGGACAGGCCGAAACATTCAGTACTTC. The genes are TRBV27 and TRBJ2-4, with TRBD1 matching 8 bases. The V segment lost 5 bases and the J segment 6 bases; nucleotides outside the gene matches: 6. The CDR3 is made up of 14 amino acids. The germline gives CDR1 MNHEY, CDR2 SMNVEV (reference sequence).

The chain employs TRBV6-2 or TRBV6-3 and TRBJ1-5, with no clear D. The germline V and J ends were trimmed by 1 base and 2 bases, with 18 bases remaining between them. CDR1 is MNHEY and CDR2 is SVGEGT in the germline V gene. The CDR3 spans 18 residues. The CDR3 DNA follows: TGTGCCAGCAGTTACTGGAATACTGATGGGGTAGGCAATCAGCCCCAGCATTTT. Its protein product is CASSYWNTDGVGNQPQHF.

This chain links TRBV5-4 with TRBJ2-7; TRBD2 aligns across 15 bases. CDR3 length equals 16 residues. Losses at the gene ends were 8 bases for V and 2 bases for J; bases not matched to a gene: 8. Germline V gene sequence: CDR1 SGHNT, CDR2 YYREEE (reference sequence). The CDR3 sequence is CASSLGLAGGTYEQYF. The CDR3 bases are TGTGCCAGTTCATTGGGACTAGCGGGGGGAACCTACGAGCAGTACTTC.

The chain is built from TRBV4-2 and TRBJ2-1; D is ambiguous. V lost 2 bases, J lost 9 bases, and 8 bases lay in between. The CDR3 is made up of 12 amino acids. The germline gives CDR1 LGHNA, CDR2 YNFKEQ. This CDR3 is CASSQPQSEQFF. The CDR3, as DNA: TGTGCCAGCAGCCAACCACAGAGTGAGCAGTTCTTC.

The V gene is TRBV6-1, the J gene TRBJ2-7; no firm D call. In germline, CDR1 is MNHNS, CDR2 SASEGT. The CDR3 loop spans 13 amino acids. V lost 1 base to trimming and J lost 3 bases, with 7 bases between them. The CDR3 is CASSEVVDYEQYF. CDR3 nucleotide sequence: TGTGCCAGCAGTGAAGTAGTGGACTACGAGCAGTACTTC.

This chain uses TRBV6-6 with TRBJ2-5; tentatively, D is TRBD2 (5 bases). This CDR3 contains 14 residues. V was trimmed by 5 bases and J by 2 bases, leaving 12 bases between them. CDR1 MNHNY and CDR2 SVGAGI come from the germline V gene (reference sequence). CDR3 in amino acids: CASSRRDTQETQYF. As DNA, the CDR3 is TGTGCCAGCAGTCGACGGGATACGCAAGAGACCCAGTACTTC.

This chain uses TRBV25-1 with TRBJ2-3, with a tentative D call TRBD2 (5 bases). Trimming stripped 3 bases from V and 3 bases from J, with 16 bases between. Germline CDR1 and CDR2: MGHDK and SYGVNS. This CDR3 comprises 16 residues. The CDR3 protein is CASSELAPGLTDTQYF. CDR3 coding DNA: TGTGCCAGCAGTGAGTTAGCGCCGGGGTTGACAGATACGCAGTATTTT.

This chain links TRBV7-2 with TRBJ2-7; 7 nucleotides align to TRBD1. The CDR3 has 14 amino acids. The germline gives CDR1 SGHTA, CDR2 FQGNSA. V gave up 4 bases and J gave up 6 bases; unmatched junction bases: 9. CDR3 DNA: TGTGCCAGCAGCTCCAGAACAGGGGCTCCCGAGCAGTACTTC. Protein: CASSSRTGAPEQYF. Looking up the rest from reference TRBV7-2 and TRBJ2-7 gives the full variable domain: GAGVSQSPSNKVTEKGKDVELRCDPISGHTALYWYRQSLGQGLEFLIYFQGNSAPDKSGLPSDRFSAERTGGSVSTLTIQRTQQEDSAVYLCASSSRTGAPEQYFGPGTRLTVT.

V gene TRBV21-1 combines with J gene TRBJ2-2; the table names TRBD2, a call not compared with the DNA. TRBV21-1 is reported as a pseudogene. CDR3 length: 17 residues. The CDR3 loop reads CASRPGLAATNTGELFF. The DNA of the CDR3 is TGTGCCAGCAGGCCGGGACTAGCGGCGACGAACACCGGGGAGCTGTTTTTT.

The CDR3 sequence is CSVEDRDRNIQYF. The CDR3 region has the DNA TGCAGCGTTGAAGATCGGGACAGAAACATTCAGTACTTC. The chain joins TRBV29-1 to TRBJ2-4; TRBD1 matches 7 bases. Trimming cost V 0 bases and J 6 bases; bases outside gene matches: 2. Germline loops: CDR1 SQVTM, CDR2 ANQGSEA. The CDR3 contains 13 residues.